The 26 T cell receptor beta chains below all came from one sample that was sequenced in a study of T cell responses to AZD1222 COVID-19 vaccine (dated by TCRdb to about 2021). Library generation was performed with the immunoSEQ multiplex PCR assay. TCRdb's version of the immuneACCESS table is confined to in-frame rearrangements and falls short of the full clone set. An unresolved V gene accounts for under half of the shortfall where checked; the remainder is of unknown origin. Counted in this sample were over 95,000 clones; about 85% of them appeared once. The top ten hold about 3% of the sample. This specimen's time point label, per the study, means: baseline before first vaccination. Material: peripheral blood, obtained on day 0 of AZD1222 vaccination. These receptors originate from an adult in good health.

The chain couples TRBV6-5 to TRBJ2-7; 10 bases agree with TRBD1. Unmatched junction bases numbered 4, after V lost 7 bases and J lost 4 bases. Germline-derived CDR1 and CDR2 are MNHEY and SVGAGI. CDR3 length: 13 amino acids. In DNA form, the CDR3 reads TGTGCCAGCAAGGCGGGACAGGGGTACGAGCAGTACTTC. Amino acids: CASKAGQGYEQYF.

The chain joins TRBV9 to TRBJ2-2; D not resolved. Germline CDR1 is SGDLS and CDR2 is YYNGEE. CDR3 length: 15 residues. Between the trimmed V and J ends, which lost 3 bases and 2 bases, there was a span of 11 bases. The CDR3: CASSARDLNTGELFF. The CDR3, as DNA: TGTGCCAGCAGCGCGCGTGACTTAAACACCGGGGAGCTGTTTTTT.

By share, this clone counts as medium-sized (0.01 to 0.1%). The J gene is TRBJ2-3, the V gene TRBV6-2 or TRBV6-3; D remains ambiguous. Trimming pared 2 bases from V and 6 bases from J, leaving 9 bases between. The CDR3 has 13 amino acids. The V gene's germline CDR1 is MNHEY and CDR2 SVGEGT. The CDR3 DNA sequence: TGTGCCAGCAGTTACCAGGCTACCGATACGCAGTATTTT. This translates into CASSYQATDTQYF.

This clone was seen a single time. J is TRBJ1-2 and V is TRBV6-4, with 8 nucleotides matching TRBD1. The J segment lost 4 bases and the V segment lost 0 bases, leaving 10 bases of the junction unmatched. Germline CDR1 MRHNA, CDR2 SNTAGT. The CDR3 has 17 residues. CDR3 region: CASSDSFVPGGIYGYTF. CDR3 bases: TGTGCCAGCAGTGACTCTTTCGTCCCAGGGGGCATCTATGGCTACACCTTC.

The chain is built from TRBV7-3 and TRBJ2-1; TRBD2 agrees at 16 bases. Trimming cost V 5 bases and J 7 bases; bases outside gene matches: 2. The CDR3 has 15 residues. Germline V gene data show CDR1 as SGHTA and CDR2 as FQGTGA. CDR3 DNA sequence: TGTGCCAGCAGCAAGGGACTAGCGGGAGGGAATGAGCAGTTCTTC. Protein product: CASSKGLAGGNEQFF.

The chain joins TRBV9 to TRBJ2-1; D is possibly TRBD2 (5 bases). The length of the CDR3 is 13 residues. CDR1 is SGDLS, CDR2 YYNGEE, per germline. The V and J ends lost 2 bases and 8 bases respectively, with 11 bases between them. CDR3 coding DNA: TGTGCCAGCAGCGTTACGGACTGGTATGAGCAGTTCTTC. Amino acids: CASSVTDWYEQFF.

The chain uses TRBV15 and TRBJ1-3, with D possibly being TRBD1 (5 bases). Germline CDR1 reads LNHNV; CDR2 reads YYDKDF (reference sequence). The CDR3 is made up of 15 amino acids. Trimming took off 1 base at V and 1 base at J, with 8 bases between the two ends. This chain's CDR3 is CATSRGGVSGNTIYF. CDR3 DNA sequence: TGTGCCACCAGCAGAGGGGGCGTTTCTGGAAACACCATATATTTT.

The J gene is TRBJ2-4, the V gene TRBV19; D is unresolved. Between the trimmed V and J ends, which lost 1 base and 0 bases, there was a span of 7 bases. CDR1 is LNHDA and CDR2 is SQIVND in the germline V gene (reference sequence). This CDR3 comprises 15 residues. The CDR3, as DNA: TGTGCCAGTAGTATAGTGGAGTTAGCCAAAAACATTCAGTACTTC. Protein: CASSIVELAKNIQYF.

The V call is TRBV11-1, the J call TRBJ1-1; 8 bases line up with TRBD1. The V and J ends lost 5 bases and 7 bases, in that order; junction bases with no gene match: 12. CDR1 SGHAT and CDR2 FQDESV come from the germline V gene (reference sequence). The CDR3 totals 15 residues. The CDR3 reads CASSPPTGVTGEAFF. The CDR3 DNA reads TGTGCCAGCAGCCCGCCGACAGGGGTCACTGGTGAAGCTTTCTTT.

This clone was counted a single time. The chain links TRBV5-1 to TRBJ2-3; possibly TRBD2 for D (5 bases). The V gene's germline CDR1 is SGHRS and CDR2 YFSETQ. V gave up 3 bases and J gave up 6 bases, with 11 bases separating them. The CDR3 extends over 13 amino acids. The CDR3 reads CASSSPGGDTQYF. CDR3 in DNA: TGCGCCAGCAGCTCACCCGGCGGGGATACGCAGTATTTT.

The genes are TRBV20-1 and TRBJ1-3; D possibly corresponds to TRBD1 (6 bases). CDR1 is DFQATT and CDR2 is SNEGSKA in the germline V gene (reference sequence). This CDR3 region has 15 residues. Trimming removed 3 bases at V and 4 bases at J, with 16 bases between. Written as DNA, the CDR3 is TGCAGTGCTAGTTGGGCAGGGGTCGAGGGAAACACCATATATTTT. It specifies CSASWAGVEGNTIYF.

V usage is TRBV15 and J usage is TRBJ2-1; 14 bases fit TRBD2. With 2 bases clipped from V and 8 bases from J, the junction kept 5 bases outside the gene matches. CDR1 and CDR2 (germline): LNHNV, YYDKDF (reference sequence). The CDR3 has 16 amino acids. In nucleotides, the CDR3 is TGTGCCACCAGCAGAAGACTAGCGGGAGGGTTGGATGAGCAGTTCTTC. Translating gives CATSRRLAGGLDEQFF.

CDR3 nucleotides: TGTGCCAGCACCCAACAGGGGGCGCGGGGCTACACCTTC. Translated: CASTQQGARGYTF. The chain has TRBV2 and TRBJ1-2; the match to TRBD1 covers 9 bases. This CDR3 region has 13 residues. Trimming at V came to 7 bases and at J to 8 bases, leaving 8 bases not matched to a gene. Looked up from germline, CDR1 is SNHLY and CDR2 is FYNNEI.

This chain joins TRBV2 and TRBJ1-1; D call uncertain. This CDR3 has 13 residues. V was trimmed by 4 bases and J by 12 bases, leaving 18 bases between them. CDR1 is SNHLY, CDR2 FYNNEI, per germline. DNA of the CDR3: TGTGCCAGCAGTGTGAGACTCCTCGGTTACCCTTTCTTT. This translates into CASSVRLLGYPFF.

This rearrangement joins TRBV29-1 to TRBJ2-3, with D tentatively TRBD1 (6 bases). The V and J ends lost 3 bases and 2 bases respectively, with 15 bases between them. Germline loops: CDR1 SQVTM, CDR2 ANQGSEA. CDR3 length equals 15 residues. The CDR3 loop reads CSVEDRPLSTDTQYF. CDR3 nucleotides: TGCAGCGTTGAGGACAGACCTCTTTCCACAGATACGCAGTATTTT.

V is TRBV7-2 and J is TRBJ2-2; D is possibly TRBD1 (5 bases). This CDR3 comprises 16 residues. The V end lost 1 base, the J end lost 6 bases, and 15 bases lay between the germline ends. Germline CDR1 SGHTA, CDR2 FQGNSA. Written as DNA, the CDR3 is TGTGCCAGCAGCTTAGAACAGGATACGTTCTCCGGGGAGCTGTTTTTT. Protein product: CASSLEQDTFSGELFF.

This clone was picked up one time. A much bigger clone sits one base away, suggesting this may be a read error. The chain employs TRBV11-3 and TRBJ1-1, with a weak D call TRBD1 (6 bases). The V gene's germline CDR1 is SGHNT and CDR2 YENEEA. The CDR3 contains 13 residues. Trimming stripped 5 bases from V and 1 base from J, with 8 bases between. In DNA form, the CDR3 reads TGTGCCAGCAGCCTAGGGGGGAACACTGAAGCTTTCTTT. Protein sequence: CASSLGGNTEAFF.

The chain has TRBV6-6 and TRBJ1-1; 8 bases match TRBD1. The junction had 9 bases not matched to a gene; V was cut back by 7 bases and J by 5 bases. The CDR3 spans 14 residues. Germline lookup yields CDR1 MNHNY and CDR2 SVGAGI (reference sequence). The CDR3 spells CASKEGQGYTEAFF. The CDR3 bases are TGTGCCAGCAAAGAAGGACAGGGTTATACTGAAGCTTTCTTT.

The genes are TRBV27 and TRBJ1-5; maybe TRBD1 (6 bases). This CDR3 has 13 amino acids. V was clipped by 6 bases and J by 3 bases, with 9 bases between them. In germline, CDR1 is MNHEY, CDR2 SMNVEV (reference sequence). CDR3 bases: TGTGCCAGCAGGGACAGCCCCAATCAGCCCCAGCATTTT. Translation gives CASRDSPNQPQHF.

This rearrangement joins TRBV24-1 to TRBJ2-2; D is uncertain. CDR3 length: 11 residues. V lost 5 bases, J lost 7 bases, and 4 bases lay in between. The germline CDR1 and CDR2 sequences are KGHDR and SFDVKD. CDR3 sequence (DNA): TGTGCCACCAGTGTTGGCGGGGAGCTGTTTTTT. It codes for CATSVGGELFF.

CDR3: CASSLGAGTYEQYV. For the CDR3, the DNA is TGTGCCAGCAGCTTAGGTGCGGGGACCTACGAGCAGTACGTC. The V and J genes are TRBV11-2 and TRBJ2-7; tentative D call: TRBD2 (6 bases). With 1 base removed from V and 2 bases from J, the gap between germline ends came to 9 bases. The V gene's germline CDR1 is SGHAT and CDR2 FQNNGV. This CDR3 region has 14 residues.

The CDR3 sequence: CASSQDVAGIGELFF. DNA of the CDR3: TGCGCCAGCAGCCAAGATGTAGCGGGAATCGGGGAGCTGTTTTTT. The rearrangement links TRBV4-3 to TRBJ2-2, with TRBD2 matching 8 bases. The CDR3 spans 15 residues. Germline V lookup: CDR1 LGHNA, CDR2 YSLEER. Trimming took 0 bases from V and 7 from J; bases not matched to a gene: 4.

V and J are TRBV19 and TRBJ1-5; D is undetermined. Germline V CDR1 and CDR2: LNHDA, SQIVND (reference sequence). The ends were cut back, 2 bases at V and 2 bases at J, with 10 bases in the middle. The CDR3 contains 15 residues. CDR3 sequence reads: CASSIMVRGNQPQHF. The CDR3 DNA is TGTGCCAGTAGTATAATGGTGAGGGGCAATCAGCCCCAGCATTTT.

Only one count was recorded for this clone. The chain links TRBV27 to TRBJ1-1, with D maybe TRBD1 (5 bases). The CDR3 is 18 residues long. Trimming pared 4 bases from V and 4 bases from J, leaving 25 bases between. The germline CDR1 and CDR2 sequences are MNHEY and SMNVEV (reference sequence). CDR3 loop: CASSSMNWGGFRSTEAFF. CDR3 in DNA: TGTGCCAGCAGTTCGATGAACTGGGGGGGGTTCCGTTCCACTGAAGCTTTCTTT.

The sample holds one count of this clone. V gene TRBV7-8 combines with J gene TRBJ2-7, with 7 bases aligning to TRBD1. This CDR3 region has 14 residues. With V trimmed by 1 base and J by 3 bases, 3 bases remained unmatched. The V gene's germline CDR1 is SGHVS and CDR2 FQNEAQ. DNA for the CDR3: TGTGCCAGCAGCTTAGGGGACAGCTACTACGAGCAGTACTTC. This translates into CASSLGDSYYEQYF.

The rearrangement joins TRBV11-1 to TRBJ2-7; no clear D. V was clipped by 3 bases and J by 2 bases, with 8 bases between them. This CDR3 is 13 amino acids long. Germline values: CDR1 SGHAT, CDR2 FQDESV (reference sequence). CDR3 sequence reads: CASSFAVTYEQYV. DNA for the CDR3: TGTGCCAGCAGCTTTGCAGTCACCTACGAGCAGTACGTC.